This TCR beta chain was captured in a study of T-cell memory formation after mild COVID-19. This clonotype has a handful of counts. The CDR3 runs to 17 residues. The V segment lost 5 bases and the J segment 1 base; nucleotides outside the gene matches: 10. Using its own MiXCR run on the 5' RACE reads, TCRdb lists one record per CDR3 protein. The sample records under 300,000 distinct CDR3 sequences, 16% being singletons. J is TRBJ1-5 and V is TRBV12-3 or TRBV12-4, with TRBD1 matching 8 bases. The sample was PBMCs or a T cell subset sorted from them (not recorded which). The receptor comes from a man aged 18 to 30 who had mild COVID-19 (a few samples of this study predate the infection). Cell type and time point are not known. In DNA form, the CDR3 reads TGTGCCAGCAGTACCGGACAGGGATGGCAAAGCAATCAGCCCCAGCATTTT. This codes for CASSTGQGWQSNQPQHF.